This T cell receptor beta chain was documented in a study of shared clonotypes between healthy human individuals. About the study: For every donor, three CD4 naive, three CD4 memory, two CD8 naive and one CD8 memory plates were used.

Only CD45RO-negative cells positively selected for CCR7 counted as naive CD8 cells, so terminally differentiated effector memory CD45RA+ cells were excluded. The donors were adults (healthy and HIV-negative) with no recent acute infections or vaccinations. Germline lookup yields CDR1 MNHEY and CDR2 SMNVEV (reference sequence). CDR3 length: 14 amino acids. V dropped 6 bases and J dropped 3 bases, with 14 bases sitting between them. This clone was recorded only once. The same CDR3 arises from other DNA sequences in this sample as well. Around 32,000 T cell genomes, or about 200 ng DNA, went into the sorted-subset replicate PCRs. The protocol was immunoSEQ multiplex PCR, while the TCRdb copy is restricted to in-frame clones and leaves out a portion. The sample carries some 2,000,000 clones, about 95% recorded once.

This TCR was sampled from a man in his late teens or twenties in good health. The chain joins TRBV27 to TRBJ1-1; maybe TRBD1 (6 bases). The sequenced sample consisted of naive CD8+ T cells sorted from blood. The CDR3 DNA follows: TGTGCCAGCAGCCTAAGCAGGGGAGACACTGAAGCTTTCTTT. Protein product: CASSLSRGDTEAFF.